This T cell receptor beta chain was sequenced in a study of cytomegalovirus exposure and HLA in healthy donors (dated by TCRdb to 2015 to 2018). Turning to the overall study: An earlier analysis of some 600 of the donors reported under 300 Gb of sequence data and 117 million unique TCR beta sequences obtained from about 200 million T cells. The study profiled the T cell repertoires of 666 subjects by immunosequencing and related them to cytomegalovirus serostatus. Donor age, sex, ethnicity and CMV serostatus were compiled together with the repertoire data. All discovery cohort repertoires had been generated using a single sequencing platform. Typing coverage differed by locus: A, B, C, DRB1 and DQB1 were typed in roughly 620-630 donors, DQA1 in 500 to 550, DPA1 in approximately 600, and DPB1 in about 450. The genetic ancestry cluster associated with self-reported Caucasian donors included 70% to 85% of the roughly 390 genotyped donors. In a later analysis, previously published TCR beta repertoires from several hundred donors were re-analyzed and high-resolution HLA genotyping was added so that TCR occurrence patterns could be studied. The study aimed to test whether cataloging public T cell receptors could reveal signatures of past pathogen exposure. Several DR-DQ haplotypes were handled as single units for association and clustering because linkage in the cohort was strong. About 280 gigabases of sequencing data and around 85 million unique TCR sequences made up an early release that covered around 640 HLA-typed donors. An earlier analysis of around 540 of the donors applied high-throughput TCR beta sequencing to assess whether each TCR beta V gene segment acted as functional or pseudogenic. The study combined high-throughput TCR immunosequencing, statistical association of individual TCRs with disease status, and machine learning to predict cytomegalovirus infection status. In addition to the first cohort of about 650 subjects, a separate validation cohort of some 120 different subjects was used. A later genetic analysis used genome-wide SNP genotypes for about 55% of the 666 donors, treating that subset as a discovery cohort. HLA typing included class I and class II loci at four-digit resolution. In the later analysis, no new phenotypic data were used to find candidate immune exposures; instead, reliance was placed on TCR beta sequences and their occurrence across donors. On average, roughly 250,000 unique TCR beta nucleotide sequences were sequenced per donor among some 420 genotyped donors of the cohort, with roughly a sixth of those sequences being non-productive. General study outcomes and caveats: Cytomegalovirus status was reported to be diagnosed by the classifier with high specificity and sensitivity in both the original and validation cohorts. V-gene and J-gene trimming of TCR beta chains was associated with a missense DCLRE1C variant in a later genetic analysis, and the association was replicated in an independent cohort. In this cohort, only TCR beta chains were sequenced, and detectable features were limited by the absence of alpha or paired-chain data. When HLA alleles, especially DR and DQ, strongly co-occurred, TCR associations were difficult to assign to individual alleles. In a later analysis, several top co-occurrence clusters were reported to appear linked to parvovirus B19, influenza, CMV and Epstein-Barr virus. A group of highly shared sequence variants was considered likely to be a technical artifact of the sequencing pipeline. The presence/absence analyses assumed that sequencing depth was roughly uniform across donors, and that assumption may not be true. Three of the identified cytomegalovirus-associated TCR beta chains were confirmed in vitro to be specific for cytomegalovirus antigens. Immune exposure information for the cohort was limited to CMV serostatus. A further reported finding was that TCR beta sequences accurately predicted the HLA-A and HLA-B alleles for most subjects in the first cohort. The authors suggested that the approach could potentially be generalized to other disease states and immunological phenotypes. Linkage disequilibrium might explain the correlated functional status among segregating V segments, but an unknown experimental factor could not be ruled out. A later analysis associated about 17,000 TCR beta sequences with specific HLA alleles at a false discovery rate of 0.05. Most TCR sequences were seen in very few donors, while some public TCRs were found in many individuals. Compared with the approximately 670-donor mean, donors in an Asian-associated ancestry cluster had fewer N-insertions in productive TCRs, according to a later genetic analysis. A later analysis found that most CMV-associated TCR beta chains appeared HLA-restricted, with HLA associations seemingly driven largely by CMV exposure. Because the 87-base-pair reads could not distinguish some IMGT-functional V segments, including TRBV6-2 and TRBV6-3, those segments were excluded. Because HLA typing was missing for some donors at each locus, association tests included only the typed subset. In the study, some 160 TCR beta chains were listed as associated with cytomegalovirus. In an earlier analysis of several hundred of the donors, most TCR beta V segments were observed in productive rearrangements about 87% or about 30% of the time, broadly matching IMGT annotations. In a later analysis, the rate of TCR association differed among HLA loci, with DRB1 alleles having the most associated TCRs and HLA-C alleles having the fewest. In a later analysis, HLA-associated TCR beta chains showed more clonal expansion and lower generation probabilities than non-associated chains that were equally common. The earlier analysis of almost 600 of the donors excluded over 15 rarely observed V segments, including chromosome 9 orphons, because counts were too low.

The method behind the library was the immunoSEQ multiplex PCR assay. For the multiplex PCR, a mixture combining 60 forward primers for TCR Vbeta segments and 13 reverse primers for TCR Jbeta segments was used. The CDR3 region of rearranged TCR beta genes was amplified from genomic DNA with a multiplex PCR assay. Amplified TCR beta libraries were sequenced as 87-base-pair reads on the Illumina HiSeq System. In the original analysis: A later analysis tallied approximately 87 million unique TCR beta chains across the 666 repertoires, and some 10 million of those chains were shared by two or more donors. A nearest-neighbor algorithm error-corrected the raw reads and collapsed the reads into unique sequences, merging closely related sequences to remove PCR and sequencing errors. To assign V, D and J gene segments, CDR3 sequences were aligned to IMGT reference sequences. For a sequence to be retained, a match of at least six nucleotides to both a V gene segment and a J gene segment was required. A rearrangement was called productive if the CDR3 had no stop codons and remained in frame with V and J, and every other rearrangement was called non-productive. CDR3 was defined according to IMGT convention as the region running from the second conserved V-encoded cysteine to the conserved J-encoded phenylalanine. Sequences without an unambiguous match to a single V gene segment were excluded from the earlier analysis of about 600 of the donors. An earlier analysis of 587 of the donors called V segments functional above 56.7% productive rearrangements and segregating when the between-donor standard deviation exceeded 5%. A statistical classification framework was built to diagnose cytomegalovirus status from the catalog of TCR beta chain sequences. In a later analysis, V and J genes were assigned by comparing TCR nucleotide sequences against IMGT/GENE-DB human TR gene sequences. In a later analysis, CDR3 sequences and most-parsimonious VDJ recombination scenarios were assigned using the TCRdist pipeline. In a later analysis, each TCR beta chain was defined by its CDR3 amino acid sequence together with its V-gene family, and reads without a unique V-gene family were excluded. In a later analysis, 450 to 600 highly shared, low-generation-probability nucleotide sequences were removed to address suspected cross-contamination and a sequencing artifact. In a later analysis, a clonal expansion index for each public chain was calculated from normalized within-repertoire ranks of inferred template counts. In a later analysis, generation probabilities were computed using a VDJ recombination model fitted to out-of-frame rearrangements, and the results were checked against IGoR. In a later analysis, TCR-TCR, TCR-HLA and TCR-CMV co-occurrence was scored with hypergeometric tests, and a repertoire-size bias correction was applied to TCR pairs. In a later analysis, false discovery rates were estimated by permuting HLA or CMV assignments 20 times. A later analysis grouped co-occurring TCRs with DBSCAN, adding TCRdist sequence similarity when clustering within HLA-allele-positive subsets. Repertoires with fewer than 30,000 or more than 120,000 public chains, plus five repertoires with anomalous nucleotide sharing, were excluded from co-occurrence clustering. What TCRdb holds here is the immuneACCESS table cut down to in-frame rearrangements. Part of the clones is not present; checked against another copy, under half of the missing clones reflect an unresolved V gene, and the others are unexplained. The V and J calls and clone size are taken from that table; D and trimming were inferred from the DNA. The sample data list around 120,000 clones, and approximately 80% of these were observed just once. In total, the top ten clones hold 2.5% to 3.5% of the sample.

In total, approximately 700 healthy bone marrow donors made up the cohort. Cohort members were all nominally healthy when sampled, although unrecorded immune exposures were likely present. The donor was CMV seronegative and was included in the group of under 450 seronegative cohort members. Each donor provided a peripheral blood sample, and peripheral blood mononuclear cells were used for TCR beta sequencing. The Qiagen DNeasy Blood Extraction Kit was used to extract genomic DNA from the blood cell samples. Based on the germline V gene, the CDR1 and CDR2 sequences are SGHDT and YYEEEE. The CDR3 runs 17 amino acids, cysteine and phenylalanine included. Here the CDR3 DNA is all that survives: 51 bases in frame from base 1. Trimming accounts for 4 bases at V and 5 bases at J, while the number of junction bases matched to no gene is 7. Notes on this clone: The antigen this receptor binds is unknown. Base qualities are missing; no much larger clone stands one base away.

This TCR derives from a boy younger than 10 in good health and CMV-seronegative. Sequenced: PBMCs. The chain is encoded by TRBV5-6 joined to TRBJ2-3, with 16 bases in between that match TRBD2. The DNA sequence follows: TGTGCCAGCAGCAGGGGACTAGCGGGAGGGCCCCTAGATACGCAGTATTTT. Translation gives CASSRGLAGGPLDTQYF. When the CDR3 is completed using the reference TRBV5-6 and TRBJ2-3 genes on either side, the full variable domain is DAGVTQSPTHLIKTRGQQVTLRCSPKSGHDTVSWYQQALGQGPQFIFQYYEEEERQRGNFPDRFSGHQFPNYSSELNVNALLLGDSALYLCASSRGLAGGPLDTQYFGPGTRLTVL.